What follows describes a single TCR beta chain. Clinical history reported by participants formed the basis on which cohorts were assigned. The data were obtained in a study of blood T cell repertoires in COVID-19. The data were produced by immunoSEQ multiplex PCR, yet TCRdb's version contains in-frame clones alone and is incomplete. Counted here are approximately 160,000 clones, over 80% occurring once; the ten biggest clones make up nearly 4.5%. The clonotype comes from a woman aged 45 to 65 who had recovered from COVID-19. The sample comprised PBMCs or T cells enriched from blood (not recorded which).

The CDR3 sequence is CASRFATGSNYGYTF. The CDR3, as DNA: TGTGCCAGCAGATTCGCTACAGGTTCAAACTATGGCTACACCTTC. The gene calls are TRBV2 and TRBJ1-2; D possibly corresponds to TRBD1 (5 bases). CDR3 length: 15 residues. The V end was cut by 6 bases, the J end by 2 bases, with 16 bases between. Germline V gives CDR1 SNHLY, CDR2 FYNNEI.